These 28 T cell receptor beta chains share one sample of origin, sequenced in a study of technical replicates of blood from a few donors. Produced via immunoSEQ multiplex PCR; TCRdb's table is partial and in-frame only. The data hold about 75,000 clones, with approximately 96% observed a single time. Sequencing was carried out using T cells isolated from PBMCs. The origin of the receptors is a human donor in good health.

The chain is built from TRBV11-2 and TRBJ2-5, with 7 nucleotides matching TRBD1. In germline, CDR1 is SGHAT, CDR2 FQNNGV. This CDR3 has 14 amino acids. V dropped 5 bases and J dropped 4; count of bases not matched to a gene: 7. The chain's CDR3 is CASSQARTGETQYF. CDR3 nucleotide sequence: TGTGCCAGCAGCCAAGCAAGGACAGGAGAGACCCAGTACTTC.

The chain uses TRBV18 and TRBJ2-5; D may be TRBD1 (6 bases). With 2 bases removed from V and 3 bases from J, the gap between germline ends came to 10 bases. The CDR3 covers 14 residues. CDR1 is KGHSH and CDR2 is LQKENI in the germline V gene. CDR3: CASSPAGVEETQYF. CDR3 in DNA: TGTGCCAGCTCACCAGCAGGGGTAGAAGAGACCCAGTACTTC.

The chain has TRBV5-6 and TRBJ2-5; unclear D gene. CDR1 and CDR2 from the germline V gene are SGHDT and YYEEEE. V was clipped by 2 bases and J by 1 base, with 21 bases between them. The CDR3 is made up of 18 amino acids. The CDR3 bases are TGTGCCAGCAGCTTTTTGCTACCGGTTTGGGCAGGCCAAGAGACCCAGTACTTC. Translating it yields CASSFLLPVWAGQETQYF. The variable domain in full, completed from reference TRBV5-6 and TRBJ2-5, reads DAGVTQSPTHLIKTRGQQVTLRCSPKSGHDTVSWYQQALGQGPQFIFQYYEEEERQRGNFPDRFSGHQFPNYSSELNVNALLLGDSALYLCASSFLLPVWAGQETQYFGPGTRLLVL.

The chain is built from TRBV5-1 and TRBJ1-2; TRBD1 agrees at 8 bases. V shed 0 bases, J shed 13 bases, and the junction held 11 bases outside the gene matches. The CDR3 loop spans 14 amino acids. Germline values: CDR1 SGHRS, CDR2 YFSETQ. For the CDR3, the DNA is TGCGCCAGCAGCTTGGAAGGACAGGGAGGTAGTTGCACCTTC. Its protein is CASSLEGQGGSCTF.

This clone has a single count. The rearrangement joins TRBV18 to TRBJ2-1; weak D call: TRBD1 (5 bases). The V and J ends lost 2 bases and 5 bases respectively, with 7 bases between them. This CDR3 spans 13 amino acids. Looked up from germline, CDR1 is KGHSH and CDR2 is LQKENI. The CDR3: CASSPIGDNEQFF. In DNA, the CDR3 is TGTGCCAGCTCACCAATAGGGGACAATGAGCAGTTCTTC.

The chain joins TRBV9 to TRBJ2-1; maybe TRBD2 (5 bases). CDR3 length: 17 residues. Trimming removed 0 bases at V and 2 bases at J, with 15 bases between. From germline, CDR1 is SGDLS and CDR2 YYNGEE. The CDR3: CASSVALGGTPYNEQFF. The CDR3, as DNA: TGTGCCAGCAGCGTAGCTCTCGGAGGTACTCCCTACAATGAGCAGTTCTTC.

The chain is built from TRBV28 and TRBJ2-1, with 11 bases fitting TRBD2. Germline V lookup: CDR1 MDHEN, CDR2 SYDVKM. This CDR3 is 15 amino acids long. V lost 3 bases, J lost 9 bases, and 7 bases stayed unmatched. The CDR3 DNA follows: TGTGCCAGCAGTTTTAGCGGGAGGGCCTTTAGTGAGCAGTTCTTC. Translation gives CASSFSGRAFSEQFF.

The chain links TRBV4-3 to TRBJ2-7; 8 bases fit TRBD1. Looked up from germline, CDR1 is LGHNA and CDR2 is YSLEER. The junction had 8 bases not matched to a gene; V was cut back by 1 base and J by 3 bases. This CDR3 contains 16 residues. CDR3 DNA sequence: TGCGCCAGCAGCCAAGGGTACAGGGGGATCGACTACGAGCAGTACTTC. Protein product: CASSQGYRGIDYEQYF.

The chain joins TRBV7-3 to TRBJ2-5, with a tentative D call TRBD1 (5 bases). This CDR3 is 13 amino acids long. V was clipped by 8 bases and J by 4 bases, with 14 bases between them. CDR1 and CDR2 (germline): SGHTA, FQGTGA. The CDR3: CASGTGQGETQYF. DNA for the CDR3: TGTGCCAGCGGAACAGGCCAGGGAGAGACCCAGTACTTC.

V usage is TRBV5-1 and J usage is TRBJ1-1; TRBD1 matches 12 bases. V lost 4 bases to trimming and J lost 4 bases; unmatched junction nucleotides: 8. This CDR3 has 16 residues. Looked up from germline, CDR1 is SGHRS and CDR2 is YFSETQ. The CDR3 here is CASSGGTGGGVTEAFF. CDR3 in DNA: TGCGCCAGCAGCGGAGGGACAGGGGGCGGGGTCACTGAAGCTTTCTTT.

The rearrangement joins TRBV27 to TRBJ1-5; D is unclear. CDR1 and CDR2 (germline): MNHEY, SMNVEV (reference sequence). The V gene lost 5 bases and the J gene lost 2 bases, with 10 bases spanning the gap. CDR3 size: 14 residues. The CDR3 spells CASSSGQRNQPQHF. CDR3 nucleotide sequence: TGTGCCAGCAGTAGCGGGCAGCGCAATCAGCCCCAGCATTTT.

The rearrangement links TRBV27 to TRBJ2-7, with D possibly matching TRBD2 (6 bases). Trimming cost V 2 bases and J 7 bases, with 21 bases left between them. Germline V gene sequence: CDR1 MNHEY, CDR2 SMNVEV (reference sequence). The CDR3 is made up of 16 amino acids. CDR3 amino acids: CASSLDRYLARGEQYF. In DNA form, the CDR3 reads TGTGCCAGCAGTTTAGATAGGTACCTGGCCCGGGGGGAGCAGTACTTC.

The chain carries TRBV28 and TRBJ2-2; tentative D call: TRBD1 (5 bases). V was shortened by 3 bases and J by 3 bases, with 8 bases between the two germline ends. The CDR3 is 14 amino acids. Germline CDR1 and CDR2: MDHEN and SYDVKM. The CDR3 here is CASSLGPYTGELFF. For the CDR3, the DNA is TGTGCCAGCAGTTTGGGGCCTTACACCGGGGAGCTGTTTTTT.

The chain's CDR3 is CASSAQGGREKLFF. The CDR3 coding sequence is TGTGCCAGCAGTGCCCAGGGGGGTCGTGAAAAACTGTTTTTT. The V gene is TRBV6-1, the J gene TRBJ1-4, with 7 bases aligning to TRBD1. The J segment lost 7 bases and the V segment lost 4 bases, leaving 6 bases of the junction unmatched. Germline V CDR1 and CDR2: MNHNS, SASEGT. There are 14 residues in the CDR3.

The chain uses TRBV2 and TRBJ2-1, with D perhaps matching TRBD2 (6 bases). CDR3 size: 16 residues. V was pared by 5 bases and J by 9 bases, with 23 bases between. Germline V CDR1 and CDR2: SNHLY, FYNNEI. CDR3 DNA sequence: TGTGCCAGCAGTTCCCGACTAGAGACTATTACCCGTGAGCAGTTCTTC. Encoded protein: CASSSRLETITREQFF.

V gene TRBV15 combines with J gene TRBJ2-1, with D perhaps TRBD1 (6 bases). This CDR3 contains 16 residues. Trimming pared 5 bases from V and 2 bases from J, leaving 16 bases between. The germline V gene has CDR1 LNHNV and CDR2 YYDKDF (reference sequence). The CDR3: CATSPQGTRPYNEQFF. The CDR3 DNA reads TGTGCCACCAGCCCCCAGGGGACCCGGCCCTACAATGAGCAGTTCTTC.

The chain has TRBV30 and TRBJ2-3, with 11 positions matching TRBD2. The length of the CDR3 is 15 residues. V shed 1 base and J 3 bases; nucleotides not matched to a gene: 3. Germline V gene sequence: CDR1 GTSNPN, CDR2 SVGIG (reference sequence). The CDR3 is CAWSGLAGTTDTQYF. In nucleotides, the CDR3 is TGTGCCTGGAGTGGACTAGCGGGAACTACAGATACGCAGTATTTT.

The rearrangement joins TRBV5-1 to TRBJ2-7; TRBD2 matches 7 bases. This CDR3 region has 15 residues. Germline loops: CDR1 SGHRS, CDR2 YFSETQ. The ends lost 5 bases at V and 0 bases at J; junction bases unmatched: 8. The CDR3 reads CASSEDREVSYEQYF. The CDR3 DNA reads TGCGCCAGCAGTGAAGATCGGGAGGTCTCCTACGAGCAGTACTTC.

This clone was seen just once. The genes are TRBV5-1 and TRBJ2-7; 7 nucleotides agree with TRBD1. The germline gives CDR1 SGHRS, CDR2 YFSETQ. This CDR3 spans 17 amino acids. After removal of 5 bases from V and 0 bases from J, the junction contained 14 bases not matched to a gene. The CDR3 DNA reads as TGCGCCAGCAGTACAGCTCCGACAGGGATCGGCTCCTACGAGCAGTACTTC. Amino acid sequence: CASSTAPTGIGSYEQYF. Drawing the rest from reference TRBV5-1 and TRBJ2-7, the complete variable domain is KAGVTQTPRYLIKTRGQQVTLSCSPISGHRSVSWYQQTPGQGLQFLFEYFSETQRNKGNFPGRFSGRQFSNSRSEMNVSTLELGDSALYLCASSTAPTGIGSYEQYFGPGTRLTVT.

In DNA, the CDR3 is TGTGCCAGCAGCCAGAGCGGGATCGGTAATGAGCAGTTCTTC. Translating it yields CASSQSGIGNEQFF. The chain combines TRBV6-5 with TRBJ2-1; TRBD2 matches 7 bases. V was pared by 6 bases and J by 7 bases, with 9 bases of the junction left unmatched. Germline CDR1 reads MNHEY; CDR2 reads SVGAGI. This CDR3 is 14 amino acids long.

This chain connects TRBV18 to TRBJ2-2; 10 bases map to TRBD1. Losses at the gene ends were 0 bases for V and 3 bases for J; bases not matched to a gene: 7. This CDR3 region has 18 residues. CDR1 is KGHSH, CDR2 LQKENI, per germline. The DNA of the CDR3 is TGTGCCAGCTCACCACCGATGGGGACAGGGGAATACACCGGGGAGCTGTTTTTT. Its protein is CASSPPMGTGEYTGELFF.

The rearrangement links TRBV28 to TRBJ1-4, with D possibly matching TRBD1 (5 bases). The CDR3 is made up of 16 amino acids. The V end lost 7 bases, the J end lost 4 bases, and 19 bases lay between the germline ends. The germline gives CDR1 MDHEN, CDR2 SYDVKM. CDR3 loop: CASTIKQETRNEKLFF. The CDR3 bases are TGTGCCAGCACCATCAAACAGGAGACCCGTAATGAAAAACTGTTTTTT.

CDR3 bases: TGCGCCAGCAGCCAAGATGGCGGGTTCCCTTACGAGCAGTACTTC. Its protein is CASSQDGGFPYEQYF. This chain joins TRBV4-3 and TRBJ2-7; the D gene is possibly TRBD2 (5 bases). The CDR3 contains 15 residues. V lost 0 bases and J 4 bases, leaving 13 bases between the germline ends. Germline CDR1 is LGHNA and CDR2 is YSLEER.

The chain has TRBV5-6 and TRBJ1-3; perhaps TRBD1 as D (6 bases). CDR1 SGHDT and CDR2 YYEEEE come from the germline V gene. This CDR3 comprises 16 residues. The ends were cut back, 2 bases at V and 0 bases at J, with 12 bases in the middle. The CDR3 coding sequence is TGTGCCAGCAGCTTTCAGACAGGTAGCTCTGGAAACACCATATATTTT. Amino acids: CASSFQTGSSGNTIYF.

The chain uses TRBV11-2 and TRBJ2-5; possible D gene TRBD1, 5 bases. CDR1 is SGHAT and CDR2 is FQNNGV in the germline V gene. Deletions cut 3 bases from V and 2 bases from J, with 19 bases between. There are 17 residues in the CDR3. The CDR3 spells CASSFGASSVGQETQYF. CDR3 sequence (DNA): TGTGCCAGCAGCTTTGGGGCCTCGAGTGTCGGGCAAGAGACCCAGTACTTC.

This clone was recorded once. The V call is TRBV6-5, the J call TRBJ2-7, with 7 nucleotides matching TRBD1. With 5 bases clipped from V and 6 bases from J, the junction kept 13 bases outside the gene matches. In germline, CDR1 is MNHEY, CDR2 SVGAGI. This CDR3 is built from 15 residues. The CDR3 here is CASSTMTGLNSEQYF. In nucleotides, the CDR3 is TGTGCCAGCAGTACTATGACAGGGCTGAACTCCGAGCAGTACTTC.

The chain links TRBV5-6 to TRBJ1-1, with D possibly TRBD1 on 5 matching bases. Germline CDR1 is SGHDT and CDR2 is YYEEEE. CDR3 length equals 13 residues. V was trimmed by 7 bases and J by 7 bases, leaving 17 bases between them. The chain's CDR3 is CASSLAGPSEAFF. The CDR3 DNA reads as TGTGCCAGCTCTTTGGCGGGACCCAGTGAAGCTTTCTTT. Filled out from reference TRBV5-6 and TRBJ1-1, the complete variable domain reads DAGVTQSPTHLIKTRGQQVTLRCSPKSGHDTVSWYQQALGQGPQFIFQYYEEEERQRGNFPDRFSGHQFPNYSSELNVNALLLGDSALYLCASSLAGPSEAFFGQGTRLTVV.

This clone was seen just once. The V and J genes are TRBV28 and TRBJ2-2, with 10 bases fitting TRBD2. Germline trimming cut 4 bases from V and 5 bases from J; bases unmatched to any gene: 7. The CDR3 is 16 residues long. Germline V gene lookup returns CDR1 MDHEN and CDR2 SYDVKM. The CDR3 DNA reads TGTGCCAGCAGTTCACAAGCGGGAGGGCTTACCGGGGAGCTGTTTTTT. Protein product: CASSSQAGGLTGELFF.